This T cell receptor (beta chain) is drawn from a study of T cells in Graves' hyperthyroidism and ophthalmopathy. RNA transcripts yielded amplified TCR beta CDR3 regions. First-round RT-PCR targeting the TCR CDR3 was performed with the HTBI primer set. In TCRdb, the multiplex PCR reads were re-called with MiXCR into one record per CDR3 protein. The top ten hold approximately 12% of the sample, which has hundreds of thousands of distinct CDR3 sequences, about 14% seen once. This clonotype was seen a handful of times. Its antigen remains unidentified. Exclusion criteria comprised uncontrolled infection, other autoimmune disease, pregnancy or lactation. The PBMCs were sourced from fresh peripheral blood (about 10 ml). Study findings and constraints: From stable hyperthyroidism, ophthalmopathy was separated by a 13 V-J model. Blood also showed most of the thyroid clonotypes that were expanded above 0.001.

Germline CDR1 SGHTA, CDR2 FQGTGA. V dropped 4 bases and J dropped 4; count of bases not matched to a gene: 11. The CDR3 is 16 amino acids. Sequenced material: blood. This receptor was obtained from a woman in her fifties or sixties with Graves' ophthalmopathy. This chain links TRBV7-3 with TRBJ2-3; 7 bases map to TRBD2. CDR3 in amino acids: CASSSPGGRSSDTQYF. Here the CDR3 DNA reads TGTGCCAGCAGCTCCCCTGGCGGGAGATCGTCAGATACGCAGTATTTT.